The next 18 T cell receptor beta chains were all read from a single sample in a study of T cell repertoires in cytomegalovirus infection. TCRdb re-called the reads through MiXCR, storing one row per CDR3 protein. The table includes about 100,000 distinct CDR3 sequences, less than 25% detected once. The sample comprised CD8+ T cells from PBMCs. The source is a human donor in good health (CMV status not recorded). Some clones in this sample may be carry-over from other donors' samples.

This clonotype occurred many times. The chain uses TRBV7-8 and TRBJ1-5, with TRBD1 as a possible D gene (6 bases). The germline V gene encodes CDR1 SGHVS and CDR2 FQNEAQ. Trimming took off 1 base at V and 1 base at J, with 14 bases between the two ends. The CDR3 length is 17 residues. The DNA for the CDR3 is TGTGCCAGCAGCTTAGGTACAGGGCTGGGAAGCAATCAGCCCCAGCATTTT. Its protein is CASSLGTGLGSNQPQHF. Drawing the rest from reference TRBV7-8 and TRBJ1-5, the complete variable domain is GAGVSQSPRYKVAKRGQDVALRCDPISGHVSLFWYQQALGQGPEFLTYFQNEAQLDKSGLPSDRFFAERPEGSVSTLKIQRTQQEDSAVYLCASSLGTGLGSNQPQHFGDGTRLSIL.

This clonotype was recorded at least ten times. The chain uses TRBV7-8 and TRBJ2-1; D is tentatively TRBD1 or TRBD2 (5 bases each). The CDR3 contains 14 residues. The germline V and J ends were trimmed by 4 bases and 3 bases, with 10 bases remaining between them. Germline CDR1 SGHVS, CDR2 FQNEAQ. The CDR3 DNA follows: TGTGCCAGCAGCTGGGACGGGATCTACAATGAGCAGTTCTTC. Translating gives CASSWDGIYNEQFF.

The sample holds a few counts of this clonotype. This chain connects TRBV20-1 to TRBJ2-1; 8 bases map to TRBD1. J gave up 5 bases and V 1 base, and 16 bases lay outside the gene matches. This CDR3 contains 18 residues. From germline, CDR1 is DFQATT and CDR2 SNEGSKA (reference sequence). CDR3 DNA: TGCAGTGCTAGAGGCACCACCCCGGGACAGGAGATCGACAATGAGCAGTTCTTC. Translation: CSARGTTPGQEIDNEQFF.

This clonotype appeared many times. This chain uses TRBV6-2 or TRBV6-3 with TRBJ2-3; 11 bases match TRBD2. Germline V CDR1 and CDR2: MNHEY, SVGEGT. Losses at the gene ends were 5 bases for V and 5 bases for J; bases not matched to a gene: 9. CDR3 size: 16 residues. CDR3 region: CASSTDSGRAEDTQYF. CDR3 nucleotides: TGTGCCAGCAGTACGGATAGCGGGAGGGCCGAAGATACGCAGTATTTT.

This clonotype came up a few times. This chain connects TRBV11-2 to TRBJ2-1, with D unresolved. Trimming removed 3 bases at V and 0 bases at J, with 15 bases between. The CDR3 runs to 17 residues. Looked up from germline, CDR1 is SGHAT and CDR2 is FQNNGV. The CDR3 sequence is CASSFSTQHDSYNEQFF. The CDR3 region has the DNA TGTGCCAGCAGCTTTTCTACCCAACACGACTCCTACAATGAGCAGTTCTTC.

This clonotype was seen repeatedly, ten times or more. The rearrangement uses TRBV7-2 and TRBJ2-3; 15 bases map to TRBD2. The CDR3 spans 17 residues. The junction had 6 bases not matched to a gene; V was cut back by 3 bases and J by 5 bases. Looked up from germline, CDR1 is SGHTA and CDR2 is FQGNSA. This CDR3 is CASSLGLAGGMEDTQYF. Written as DNA, the CDR3 is TGTGCCAGCAGCTTGGGACTAGCGGGGGGTATGGAAGATACGCAGTATTTT.

This clonotype has a handful of counts. This chain links TRBV7-9 with TRBJ2-5, with TRBD2 matching 15 bases. The V and J ends lost 5 bases and 6 bases, in that order; junction bases with no gene match: 10. CDR1 is SEHNR, CDR2 FQNEAQ, per germline (reference sequence). This CDR3 is built from 17 residues. Here the CDR3 reads CASSRTSGGAGSKTQYF. In DNA, the CDR3 is TGTGCCAGCAGCCGGACTAGCGGGGGGGCCGGGTCGAAGACCCAGTACTTC.

The chain is built from TRBV7-6 and TRBJ1-2, with 10 bases that match TRBD1. The germline gives CDR1 SGHVS, CDR2 FNYEAQ. This CDR3 is built from 16 residues. J lost 7 bases, V lost 4 bases, and 12 bases had no gene match. CDR3: CASSSQLTGGLIGYTF. CDR3 coding DNA: TGTGCCAGCAGCTCACAATTGACAGGGGGCTTGATTGGCTACACCTTC. Looking up the rest from reference TRBV7-6 and TRBJ1-2 gives the full variable domain: GAGVSQSPRYKVTKRGQDVALRCDPISGHVSLYWYRQALGQGPEFLTYFNYEAQQDKSGLPNDRFSAERPEGSISTLTIQRTEQRDSAMYRCASSSQLTGGLIGYTFGSGTRLTVV.

J is TRBJ1-1 and V is TRBV30; TRBD1 matches 7 bases. With 4 bases clipped from V and 1 base from J, the junction kept 18 bases outside the gene matches. The CDR3 length is 18 residues. Per germline, CDR1 GTSNPN and CDR2 SVGIG (reference sequence). CDR3: CAWTAHRGDFRANTEAFF. In DNA, the CDR3 is TGTGCCTGGACGGCCCACAGGGGAGATTTTCGGGCGAACACTGAAGCTTTCTTT.

The chain links TRBV6-2 or TRBV6-3 to TRBJ2-3; D uncertain. Germline CDR1 MNHEY, CDR2 SVGEGT. V was clipped by 5 bases and J by 2 bases, with 14 bases between them. This CDR3 comprises 15 residues. CDR3 DNA sequence: TGTGCCAGCAGTAGAACCGAAAGGAACACAGATACGCAGTATTTT. This gives the protein CASSRTERNTDTQYF.

Ten or more counts support this clonotype. This rearrangement joins TRBV6-1 to TRBJ2-1; 7 bases align to TRBD2. V shed 7 bases and J 6 bases; nucleotides not matched to a gene: 9. Germline CDR1 reads MNHNS; CDR2 reads SASEGT. The CDR3 consists of 14 residues. CDR3 DNA sequence: TGTGCCAGCATAGCTAGCGGTCCCCGCAATGAGCAGTTCTTC. Translated, it gives CASIASGPRNEQFF.

J is TRBJ1-5 and V is TRBV28; D is unclear. The CDR3 loop spans 10 amino acids. Per germline, CDR1 MDHEN and CDR2 SYDVKM. V shed 8 bases and J shed 9 bases, with 8 bases lying between them. CDR3 bases: TGTGCCAGCGGCATTAGGCCCCAGCATTTT. It specifies CASGIRPQHF.

Only a few counts were recorded for this clonotype. This rearrangement joins TRBV5-6 to TRBJ2-7; no firm D call. This CDR3 is built from 13 residues. The ends were cut back, 4 bases at V and 1 base at J, with 9 bases in the middle. Germline V gene lookup returns CDR1 SGHDT and CDR2 YYEEEE. The CDR3 here is CASSTDTSYEQYF. CDR3 in DNA: TGTGCCAGCAGCACCGACACTTCCTACGAGCAGTACTTC. The full variable domain, completed using reference TRBV5-6 and TRBJ2-7, is DAGVTQSPTHLIKTRGQQVTLRCSPKSGHDTVSWYQQALGQGPQFIFQYYEEEERQRGNFPDRFSGHQFPNYSSELNVNALLLGDSALYLCASSTDTSYEQYFGPGTRLTVT.

The chain joins TRBV29-1 to TRBJ2-3; D tentatively fits TRBD1 or TRBD2 (6 bases each). This CDR3 has 14 amino acids. Germline-derived CDR1 and CDR2 are SQVTM and ANQGSEA. V was trimmed by 7 bases and J by 3 bases, leaving 17 bases between them. Here the CDR3 DNA reads TGCAGCGCAGTCGGGGGCGAGGGGACAGATACGCAGTATTTT. It is translated as CSAVGGEGTDTQYF.

The genes are TRBV20-1 and TRBJ2-3; D assignment may be TRBD1 or TRBD2 (5 bases each). Germline CDR1 is DFQATT and CDR2 is SNEGSKA (reference sequence). The CDR3 is 14 amino acids. The V gene lost 6 bases and the J gene lost 2 bases, with 15 bases spanning the gap. The CDR3 coding sequence is TGCAGTGCGCGGACCCGGGGCCACACAGATACGCAGTATTTT. This encodes CSARTRGHTDTQYF.

V gene TRBV5-4 combines with J gene TRBJ2-7; weak D call: TRBD1 (6 bases). Germline CDR1 is SGHNT and CDR2 is YYREEE (reference sequence). The V and J ends lost 4 bases and 3 bases respectively, with 17 bases between them. The CDR3 loop spans 15 amino acids. The CDR3 reads CASSAFHTGIYEQYF. DNA for the CDR3: TGTGCCAGCAGCGCCTTTCATACAGGGATCTACGAGCAGTACTTC.

The V call is TRBV6-2 or TRBV6-3, the J call TRBJ2-5, with TRBD2 identical over 11 bases. This CDR3 contains 15 residues. V dropped 6 bases and J dropped 4; count of bases not matched to a gene: 7. The V gene's germline CDR1 is MNHEY and CDR2 SVGEGT. This CDR3 reads CASSLGLAEVETQYF. For the CDR3, the DNA is TGTGCCAGCAGCCTGGGACTAGCGGAGGTAGAGACCCAGTACTTC.

Remarks on this clonotype: The junction differs from germline at one of its ends, possibly a read error. V usage is TRBV20-1 and J usage is TRBJ2-1; 10 nucleotides match TRBD2. The CDR3 consists of 15 residues. Germline lookup yields CDR1 DFQATT and CDR2 SNEGSKA (reference sequence). The CDR3 DNA reads as TGCAGTGCTAGAGGGCTAGCGGGAGCCTACAATGAGCACTTCTTC. Protein product: CSARGLAGAYNEHFF.